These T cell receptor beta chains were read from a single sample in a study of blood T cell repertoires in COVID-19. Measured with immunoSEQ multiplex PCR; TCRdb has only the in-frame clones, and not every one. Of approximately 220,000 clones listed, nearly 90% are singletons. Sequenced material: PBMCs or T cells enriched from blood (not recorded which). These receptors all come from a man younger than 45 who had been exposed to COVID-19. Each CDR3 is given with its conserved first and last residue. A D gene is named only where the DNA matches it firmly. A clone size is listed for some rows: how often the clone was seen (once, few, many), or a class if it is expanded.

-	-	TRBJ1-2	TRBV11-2	CASSLVDSNYGYTF	TGTGCCAGCAGCTTGGTCGACAGCAACTATGGCTACACCTTC
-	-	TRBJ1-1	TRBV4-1	CASSPREDEAFF	TGCGCCAGCAGCCCTCGGGAGGATGAAGCTTTCTTT
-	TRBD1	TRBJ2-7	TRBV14	CASSPDRGREQYF	TGTGCCAGCAGCCCGGACAGGGGGCGCGAGCAGTACTTC
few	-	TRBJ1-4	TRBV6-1	CASSDRGGEKLFF	TGTGCCAGCAGTGACAGGGGCGGAGAAAAACTGTTTTTT
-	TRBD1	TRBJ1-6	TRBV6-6	CASSPMDRANSPLHF	TGTGCCAGCAGCCCAATGGACAGGGCCAATTCACCCCTCCACTTT
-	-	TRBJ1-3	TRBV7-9	CASANSGNTIYF	TGTGCCAGCGCGAACTCTGGAAACACCATATATTTT
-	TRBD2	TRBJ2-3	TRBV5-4	CASSIGRGVTDTQYF	TGTGCCAGCAGCATCGGGCGGGGGGTCACAGATACGCAGTATTTT
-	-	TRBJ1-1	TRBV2	CAWGGQTNTEAFF	TGTGCCTGGGGGGGACAAACTAACACTGAAGCTTTCTTT
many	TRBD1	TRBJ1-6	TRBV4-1	CASSPGQAMNSPLHF	TGCGCCAGCAGCCCCGGACAGGCGATGAATTCACCCCTCCACTTT
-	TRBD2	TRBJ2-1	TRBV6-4	CASSDSRGLAYNEQFF	TGTGCCAGCAGTGACTCGAGGGGACTAGCATACAATGAGCAGTTCTTC
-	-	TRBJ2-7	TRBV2	CASSAVSYEQYF	TGTGCCAGCAGTGCAGTCTCCTACGAGCAGTACTTC
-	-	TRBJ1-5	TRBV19	CASSIGVSNQPQHF	TGTGCCAGTTCGATAGGGGTTAGCAATCAGCCCCAGCATTTT
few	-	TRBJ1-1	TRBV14	CASSQLITMNTEAFF	TGTGCCAGCAGCCAATTGATTACTATGAACACTGAAGCTTTCTTT
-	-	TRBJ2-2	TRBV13	CASTQGNTGELFF	TGTGCCAGCACACAGGGGAACACCGGGGAGCTGTTTTTT
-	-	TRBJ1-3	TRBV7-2	CASSGYAGSLGNTIYF	TGTGCCAGCAGCGGCTACGCGGGCAGCCTTGGAAACACCATATATTTT
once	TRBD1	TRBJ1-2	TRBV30	CAWGRQGGNGYTF	TGTGCCTGGGGGCGACAGGGAGGTAATGGCTACACCTTC
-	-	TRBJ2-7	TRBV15	CATSVPQGYEQYF	TGTGCCACCAGCGTTCCGCAGGGATACGAGCAGTACTTC
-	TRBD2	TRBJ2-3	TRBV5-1	CASSLFSGGSGTDTQYF	TGCGCCAGCAGCTTGTTTAGCGGGGGCTCCGGCACAGATACGCAGTATTTT
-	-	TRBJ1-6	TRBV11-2	CASSAEQPGSPLHF	TGTGCCAGCAGTGCCGAACAGCCGGGGTCACCCCTCCACTTT
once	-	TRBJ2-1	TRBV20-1	CSAKSYNEQFF	TGCAGTGCCAAGAGCTACAATGAGCAGTTCTTC
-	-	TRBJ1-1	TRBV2	CATLRVGAEAFF	TGTGCCACATTGAGAGTGGGGGCAGAAGCTTTCTTT
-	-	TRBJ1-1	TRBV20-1	CSASILRGTEAFF	TGCAGTGCTAGTATTCTAAGGGGCACTGAAGCTTTCTTT
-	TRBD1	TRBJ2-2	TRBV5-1	CASSLDRVTGELFF	TGCGCCAGCAGCCTCGACAGGGTGACCGGGGAGCTGTTTTTT
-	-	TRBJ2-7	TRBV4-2	CASSHPRWEDRRVYEQYF	TGTGCCAGCAGCCACCCCAGGTGGGAGGACAGGCGGGTCTACGAGCAGTACTTC
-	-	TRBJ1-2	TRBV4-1	CASSQGQFGYGYTF	TGCGCCAGCAGCCAAGGACAGTTTGGCTATGGCTACACCTTC
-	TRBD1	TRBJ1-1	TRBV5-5	CASSFLVYQGDRTEAFF	TGTGCCAGCAGCTTTTTAGTTTATCAGGGGGATCGCACTGAAGCTTTCTTT
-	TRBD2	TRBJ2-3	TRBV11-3	CASSMTSGGKSDTQYF	TGTGCCAGCAGCATGACTAGCGGGGGCAAGTCAGATACGCAGTATTTT
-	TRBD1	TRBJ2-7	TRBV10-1	CASSDPAGGFYEQYF	TGCGCCAGCAGCGACCCCGCAGGGGGCTTCTACGAGCAGTACTTC
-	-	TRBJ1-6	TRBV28	CASSGPSGGDNSPLHF	TGTGCCAGCAGTGGCCCCTCGGGAGGGGATAATTCACCCCTCCACTTT
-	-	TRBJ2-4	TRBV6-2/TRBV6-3	CASSWTAIKNIQYF	TGTGCCAGCAGTTGGACAGCTATTAAAAACATTCAGTACTTC
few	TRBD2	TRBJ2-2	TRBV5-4	CASSLPGLASGELFF	TGTGCCAGCAGCCTACCGGGACTAGCTTCCGGGGAGCTGTTTTTT
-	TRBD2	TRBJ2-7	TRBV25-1	CASRSSGGSYEQYF	TGTGCCAGCCGATCTAGCGGGGGTAGCTACGAGCAGTACTTC
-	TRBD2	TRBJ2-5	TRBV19	CASSRLAGGKETQYF	TGTGCCAGTAGTCGGTTAGCGGGGGGTAAAGAGACCCAGTACTTC
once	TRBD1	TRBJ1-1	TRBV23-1	CASSQSLAGQGLNTEAFF	TGCGCCAGCAGTCAATCGCTTGCGGGACAGGGCTTAAACACTGAAGCTTTCTTT
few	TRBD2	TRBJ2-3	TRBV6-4	CASSDSIAGGDTQYF	TGTGCCAGCAGTGACTCGATAGCGGGGGGAGATACGCAGTATTTT
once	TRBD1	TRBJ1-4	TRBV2	CASSQGQGGEKLFF	TGTGCCAGCAGTCAGGGGCAGGGGGGTGAAAAACTGTTTTTT
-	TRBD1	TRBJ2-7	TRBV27	CASSVDRDSYEQYF	TGTGCCAGCAGCGTGGACAGGGACTCCTACGAGCAGTACTTC
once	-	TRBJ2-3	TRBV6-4	CASSGGGGAADTQYF	TGTGCCAGCAGCGGAGGAGGGGGGGCCGCAGATACGCAGTATTTT
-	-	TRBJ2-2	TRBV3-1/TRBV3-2	CASSQTAGELFF	TGTGCCAGCAGCCAAACGGCCGGGGAGCTGTTTTTT
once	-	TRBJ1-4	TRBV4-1	CASSREGIREKLFF	TGCGCCAGCAGCCGTGAGGGCATTAGGGAAAAACTGTTTTTT
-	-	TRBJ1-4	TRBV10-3	CAIRETANNEKLFF	TGTGCCATCAGGGAGACAGCAAATAATGAAAAACTGTTTTTT